This T cell receptor (beta chain) comes out of a study of T cell changes during pregnancy in multiple sclerosis. Germline V CDR1 and CDR2: MNHEY, SMNVEV (reference sequence). Unmatched junction bases numbered 2, after V lost 3 bases and J lost 5 bases. The CDR3 has 13 amino acids. Here immunoSEQ multiplex PCR was the method, and the copy in TCRdb shows in-frame clones only, minus some. The repertoire holds approximately 28,000 clones, with about 91% as singletons. The V and J genes are TRBV27 and TRBJ2-7; 9 nucleotides agree with TRBD1. Here the sequenced sample was CD8+ T cells from peripheral blood mononuclear cells, taken in the second trimester of pregnancy. The receptor comes from a female donor with multiple sclerosis, enrolled in a pregnancy study. The DNA of the CDR3 is TGTGCCAGCAGTTTGGACAGGGGCCACGAGCAGTACTTC. This encodes CASSLDRGHEQYF.